This TCR beta chain was observed in a study of T cells in Graves' hyperthyroidism and ophthalmopathy. The CDR3 totals 15 residues. The V gene's germline CDR1 is SGHRS and CDR2 YFSETQ. TCR beta CDR3 regions were amplified from RNA. Primed by the HTBI set, a first-round RT-PCR was run on the TCR CDR3. TCRdb fed the multiplex PCR reads into MiXCR, producing one record per CDR3 protein. This sample carries 700,000 to 850,000 distinct CDR3 sequences, 30% to 40% of them seen once, and the ten largest clones take roughly 31%. Points on this clonotype: One end of the junction is discordant with germline, which a read error may explain.

The clonotype comes from a woman aged 35 to 49 with Graves' hyperthyroidism. The chain carries TRBV5-1 and TRBJ2-2; 9 positions match TRBD1. The sequencing sample was made of blood. This CDR3 is CASTQQGAPTGELLF. The CDR3 DNA reads as TGCGCCAGCACGCAACAGGGGGCGCCCACCGGGGAGCTGCTTTTT.